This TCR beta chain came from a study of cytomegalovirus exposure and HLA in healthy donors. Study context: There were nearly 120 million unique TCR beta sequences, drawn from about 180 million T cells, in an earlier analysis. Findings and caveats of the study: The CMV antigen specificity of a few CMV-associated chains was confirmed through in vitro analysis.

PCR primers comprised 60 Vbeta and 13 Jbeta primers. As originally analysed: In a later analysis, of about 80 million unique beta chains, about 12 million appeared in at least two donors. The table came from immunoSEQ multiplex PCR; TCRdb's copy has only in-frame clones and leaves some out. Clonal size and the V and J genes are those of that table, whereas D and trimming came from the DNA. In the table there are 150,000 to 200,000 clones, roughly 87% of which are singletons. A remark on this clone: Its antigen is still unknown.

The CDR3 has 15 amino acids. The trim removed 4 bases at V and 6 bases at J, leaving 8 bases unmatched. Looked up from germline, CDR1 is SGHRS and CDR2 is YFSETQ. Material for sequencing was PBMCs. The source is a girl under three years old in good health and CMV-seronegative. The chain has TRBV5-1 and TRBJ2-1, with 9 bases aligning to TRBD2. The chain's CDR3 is CASSPIAGAVNEQFF. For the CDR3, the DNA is TGCGCCAGCAGCCCGATAGCGGGAGCGGTCAATGAGCAGTTCTTC.